The T cell receptor (beta chain) described here comes from a study of blood T cell repertoires in COVID-19. Study information: Some COVID-19 samples were acute and others convalescent; all came from the United States, Italy and Spain. Sources were T cells, B-cell-depleted T cells, or PBMCs; the material itself was cDNA or gDNA.

Produced via immunoSEQ multiplex PCR; TCRdb's table is partial and in-frame only. The table includes fewer than 300,000 clones, 88% detected once. Everyone who took part was roughly 18 to 90 years old, and they came from about 25 US areas. V lost 5 bases, J lost 7 bases, and 20 bases lay in between. This CDR3 comprises 15 residues. Germline V gene data show CDR1 as SGHTA and CDR2 as FQGNSA. Sequenced sample: PBMCs or T cells enriched from blood (not recorded which). The receptor comes from a woman aged 40 to 49 with acute COVID-19. The chain combines TRBV7-2 with TRBJ1-1, with D maybe TRBD1 (6 bases). CDR3: CASSTYRVRGSEAFF. The DNA for the CDR3 is TGTGCCAGCAGCACATACAGGGTGAGGGGGAGTGAAGCTTTCTTT.